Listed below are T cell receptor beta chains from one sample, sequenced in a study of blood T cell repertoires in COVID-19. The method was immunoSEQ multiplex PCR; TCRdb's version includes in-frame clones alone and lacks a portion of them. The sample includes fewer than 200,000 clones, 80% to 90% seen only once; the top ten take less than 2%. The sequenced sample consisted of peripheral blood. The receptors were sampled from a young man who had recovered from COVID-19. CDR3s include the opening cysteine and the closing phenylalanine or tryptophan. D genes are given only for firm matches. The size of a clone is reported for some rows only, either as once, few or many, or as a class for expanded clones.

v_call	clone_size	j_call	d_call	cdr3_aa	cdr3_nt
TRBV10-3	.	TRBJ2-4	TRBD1	CAIRSDGTAKNIQYF	TGTGCCATCAGGTCGGACGGGACAGCGAAAAACATTCAGTACTTC
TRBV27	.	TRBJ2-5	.	CAGRSGATTCEETQYF	TGTGCCGGGCGATCAGGGGCCACCACATGCGAAGAGACCCAGTACTTC
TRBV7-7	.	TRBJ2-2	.	CASSFGSHTGELFF	TGTGCTAGCAGCTTCGGGAGTCACACCGGGGAGCTGTTTTTT
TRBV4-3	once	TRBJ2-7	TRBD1	CASSQEGGLRTYEQYF	TGCGCCAGCAGCCAAGAAGGGGGCCTTCGGACCTACGAGCAGTACTTC
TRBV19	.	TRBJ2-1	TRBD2	CASSTGAGALYNEQFF	TGTGCCAGTAGTACCGGTGCGGGAGCTCTCTACAATGAGCAGTTCTTC
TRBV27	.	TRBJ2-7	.	CASSLARANPYEQYF	TGTGCCAGCAGTTTGGCGCGGGCCAACCCCTACGAGCAGTACTTC
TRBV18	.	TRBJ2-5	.	CASSLGVQETQYF	TGTGCCAGCTCATTAGGGGTTCAAGAGACCCAGTACTTC
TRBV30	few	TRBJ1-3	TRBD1	CAWTQGAHGNTIYF	TGTGCCTGGACCCAGGGGGCGCACGGAAACACCATATATTTT
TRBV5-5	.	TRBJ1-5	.	CASSGGDNRPNQPQHF	TGTGCCAGCAGCGGGGGGGACAATAGGCCAAATCAGCCCCAGCATTTT
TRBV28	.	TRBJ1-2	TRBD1	CASTSGGAVPSGGYTF	TGTGCCAGCACCTCAGGGGGCGCAGTCCCTAGTGGAGGCTACACCTTC
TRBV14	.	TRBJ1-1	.	CASSRLAGTEAFF	TGTGCCAGCAGCCGGCTTGCAGGCACTGAAGCTTTCTTT
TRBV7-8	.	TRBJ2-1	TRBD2	CASSLGFRLAGVVTEQFF	TGTGCCAGCAGCTTAGGGTTCAGACTAGCGGGAGTGGTGACTGAGCAGTTCTTC
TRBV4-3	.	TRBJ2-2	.	CASSQDHTGTTGELFF	TGCGCCAGCAGCCAGGACCACACAGGGACAACCGGGGAGCTGTTTTTT
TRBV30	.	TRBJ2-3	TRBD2	CAWGQRETDTQYF	TGTGCCTGGGGGCAGCGGGAGACCGATACGCAGTATTTT
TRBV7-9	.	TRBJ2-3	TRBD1	CASSLVQGWTDTQYF	TGTGCCAGCAGCTTAGTACAGGGGTGGACAGATACGCAGTATTTT
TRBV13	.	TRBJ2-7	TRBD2	CASSWASSGKTTYEQYF	TGTGCCAGCAGCTGGGCTTCTAGCGGGAAAACCACCTACGAGCAGTACTTC
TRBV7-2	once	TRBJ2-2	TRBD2	CASSSTSGRWAGELFF	TGTGCCAGCAGCTCGACTAGCGGGAGATGGGCCGGGGAGCTGTTTTTT
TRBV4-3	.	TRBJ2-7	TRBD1	CASSQDIGTDNEQYF	TGCGCCAGCAGCCAAGATATAGGGACAGATAACGAGCAGTACTTC
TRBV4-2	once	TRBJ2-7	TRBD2	CASSQVQSGTSTYEQYF	TGTGCCAGCAGCCAAGTACAATCCGGGACTAGCACCTACGAGCAGTACTTC
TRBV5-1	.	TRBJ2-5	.	CASSFRLEGTQYF	TGCGCCAGCAGCTTTAGACTAGAAGGGACCCAGTACTTC
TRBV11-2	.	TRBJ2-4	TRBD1	CASSLAGQGGAKNIQYF	TGTGCCAGCAGCTTAGCAGGACAGGGTGGGGCCAAAAACATTCAGTACTTC
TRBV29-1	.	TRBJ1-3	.	CSVEENSGNTIYF	TGCAGCGTTGAAGAAAACAGTGGAAACACCATATATTTT
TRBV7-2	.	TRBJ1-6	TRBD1	CASSAAGGSPLHF	TGTGCCAGCAGCGCCGCAGGGGGCTCACCCCTCCACTTT
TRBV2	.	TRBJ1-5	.	CASRGDFNQPQHF	TGTGCCAGCAGGGGGGACTTCAATCAGCCCCAGCATTTT
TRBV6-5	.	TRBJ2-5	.	CASLGGETQYF	TGTGCCAGCCTAGGTGGGGAGACCCAGTACTTC
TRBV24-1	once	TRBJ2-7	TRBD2	CATSDFSGGTYEQYF	TGTGCCACCAGTGACTTCAGCGGGGGGACCTACGAGCAGTACTTC
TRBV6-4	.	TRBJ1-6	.	CASTGTSNSPLHF	TGTGCCAGCACTGGGACATCCAATTCACCCCTCCACTTT
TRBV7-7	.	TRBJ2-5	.	CASSLTGLRETQYF	TGTGCTAGCAGTCTTACAGGGCTAAGGGAGACCCAGTACTTC
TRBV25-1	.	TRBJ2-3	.	CASSDSGFVADTQYF	TGTGCCAGCAGTGATTCAGGGTTCGTGGCAGATACGCAGTATTTT
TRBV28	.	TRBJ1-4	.	CASSPPQGGEKLFF	TGTGCCAGCAGTCCCCCACAGGGTGGTGAAAAACTGTTTTTT
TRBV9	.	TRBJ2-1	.	CASRGSRRMRGVDEQFF	TGTGCCAGCAGGGGGAGTAGGAGGATGAGAGGTGTTGATGAGCAGTTCTTC
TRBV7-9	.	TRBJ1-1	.	CASSLTRANTEAFF	TGTGCCAGCAGCTTAACCAGGGCGAACACTGAAGCTTTCTTT
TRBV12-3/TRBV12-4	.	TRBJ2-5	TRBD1	CASRGQVGETQYF	TGTGCCAGCAGGGGACAGGTGGGAGAGACCCAGTACTTC
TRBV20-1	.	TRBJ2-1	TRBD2	CSASRTSGVSYNEQFF	TGCAGTGCTAGTCGGACTAGCGGGGTTTCCTACAATGAGCAGTTCTTC
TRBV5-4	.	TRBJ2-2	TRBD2	CASSRLAGGNTGELFF	TGTGCCAGCAGCCGACTAGCGGGAGGGAATACCGGGGAGCTGTTTTTT
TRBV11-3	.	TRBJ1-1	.	CASSHFRNTEAFF	TGTGCCAGCAGCCATTTTAGGAACACTGAAGCTTTCTTT
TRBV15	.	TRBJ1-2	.	CATSRERTGRNYGYTF	TGTGCCACCAGCAGAGAGAGAACAGGGCGTAACTATGGCTACACCTTC
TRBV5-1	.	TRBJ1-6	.	CASTSAGSYNSPLHF	TGCGCCAGCACCTCGGCGGGGTCTTATAATTCACCCCTCCACTTT
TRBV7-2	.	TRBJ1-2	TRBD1	CASSPYGQGRGYGYTF	TGTGCCAGCAGCCCATACGGACAGGGGCGCGGCTATGGCTACACCTTC
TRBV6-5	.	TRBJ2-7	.	CASSYSASDRSGEQYF	TGTGCCAGCAGTTACTCGGCTTCGGACAGATCTGGCGAGCAGTACTTC
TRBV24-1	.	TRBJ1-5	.	CATAWNSDSNQPQHF	TGTGCCACCGCCTGGAATAGCGATAGCAATCAGCCCCAGCATTTT
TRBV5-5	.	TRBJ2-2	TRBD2	CASSPRLAGVTGELFF	TGTGCCAGCAGTCCTCGACTAGCGGGAGTTACCGGGGAGCTGTTTTTT
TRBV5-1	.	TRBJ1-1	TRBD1	CASSLARFPGQGNTEAFF	TGCGCCAGCAGCTTGGCTCGATTTCCGGGACAGGGGAACACTGAAGCTTTCTTT
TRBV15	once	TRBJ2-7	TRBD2	CATSSGGGEGEQYF	TGTGCCACCAGCAGTGGGGGGGGAGAGGGCGAGCAGTACTTC
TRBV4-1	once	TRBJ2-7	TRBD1	CASSSPGTGVHEQYF	TGCGCCAGCAGCTCCCCCGGGACAGGGGTCCACGAGCAGTACTTC
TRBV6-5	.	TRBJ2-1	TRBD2	CASSYAGGSYNEQFF	TGTGCCAGCAGTTACGCGGGAGGCTCCTACAATGAGCAGTTCTTC
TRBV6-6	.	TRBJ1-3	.	CASSYEESSGNTIYF	TGTGCCAGCAGTTACGAGGAGAGCTCTGGAAACACCATATATTTT
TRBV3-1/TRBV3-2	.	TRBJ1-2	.	CASSLTGHLSLGPRGYTF	TGTGCCAGCAGCCTCACGGGACACTTATCCCTAGGACCACGAGGCTACACCTTC
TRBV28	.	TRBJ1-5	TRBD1	CASSYSRDRVGQPQHF	TGTGCCAGCAGCTATTCCCGGGACAGGGTGGGTCAGCCCCAGCATTTT
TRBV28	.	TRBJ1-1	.	CASRARVGALEAFF	TGTGCCAGCAGAGCCAGGGTGGGGGCACTTGAAGCTTTCTTT
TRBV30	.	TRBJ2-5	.	CAWSVFSGQETQYF	TGTGCCTGGAGTGTATTTTCCGGCCAAGAGACCCAGTACTTC
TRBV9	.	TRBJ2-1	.	CASSVETGLPGVRHNEQFF	TGTGCCAGCAGCGTAGAAACGGGACTCCCGGGAGTTAGACACAATGAGCAGTTCTTC
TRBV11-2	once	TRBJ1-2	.	CASSPDRLLNYGYTF	TGTGCCAGCAGCCCAGACAGGTTACTGAACTATGGCTACACCTTC
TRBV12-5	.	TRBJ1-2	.	CASGPGHQGYTF	TGTGCTAGTGGGCCGGGACACCAAGGCTACACCTTC
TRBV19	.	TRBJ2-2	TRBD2	CASSKASGRARDTGELFF	TGTGCCAGTAGTAAAGCTAGCGGGAGGGCCCGGGACACCGGGGAGCTGTTTTTT
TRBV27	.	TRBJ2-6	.	CASSPRTLPGPGANVLTF	TGTGCCAGCAGTCCGAGGACTTTACCCGGGCCTGGGGCCAACGTCCTGACTTTC
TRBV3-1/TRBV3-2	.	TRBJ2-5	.	CASSHRSPGEGETQYF	TGTGCCAGCAGCCATCGGAGCCCAGGGGAGGGAGAGACCCAGTACTTC
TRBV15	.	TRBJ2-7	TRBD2	CATSRGGGGRVEQYF	TGTGCCACCAGCAGGGGAGGCGGGGGGAGAGTCGAGCAGTACTTC
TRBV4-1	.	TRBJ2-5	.	CASSHRDTERETQYF	TGCGCCAGCAGCCATCGGGACACAGAGCGGGAGACCCAGTACTTC
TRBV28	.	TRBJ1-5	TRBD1	CASSPTGSGNQPQHF	TGTGCCAGCAGCCCGACAGGGAGTGGCAATCAGCCCCAGCATTTT